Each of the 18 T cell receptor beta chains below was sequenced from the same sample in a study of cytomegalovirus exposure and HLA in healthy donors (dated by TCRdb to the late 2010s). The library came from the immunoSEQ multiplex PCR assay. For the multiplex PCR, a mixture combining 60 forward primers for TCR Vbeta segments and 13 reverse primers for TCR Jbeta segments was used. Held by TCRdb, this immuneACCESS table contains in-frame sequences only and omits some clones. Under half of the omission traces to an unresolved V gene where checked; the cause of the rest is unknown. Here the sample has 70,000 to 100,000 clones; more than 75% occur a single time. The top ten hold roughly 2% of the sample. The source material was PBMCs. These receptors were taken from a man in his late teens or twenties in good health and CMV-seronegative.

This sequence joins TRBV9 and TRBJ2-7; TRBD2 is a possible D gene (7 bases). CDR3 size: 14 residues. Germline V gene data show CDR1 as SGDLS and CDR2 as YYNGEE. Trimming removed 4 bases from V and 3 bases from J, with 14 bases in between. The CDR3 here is CASSPSGGLYEQYF. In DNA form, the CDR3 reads TGTGCCAGCAGCCCCTCCGGGGGGCTCTACGAGCAGTACTTC. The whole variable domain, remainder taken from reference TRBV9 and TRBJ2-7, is DSGVTQTPKHLITATGQRVTLRCSPRSGDLSVYWYQQSLDQGLQFLIQYYNGEERAKGNILERFSAQQFPDLHSELNLSSLELGDSALYFCASSPSGGLYEQYFGPGTRLTVT.

CDR3 nucleotides: TGTGCCTGGAGTTATAACCAGGGGCTCCAGCCCCAGCATTTT. This encodes CAWSYNQGLQPQHF. The chain employs TRBV30 and TRBJ1-5; D possibly corresponds to TRBD1 (6 bases). The CDR3 sequence is 14 residues long. Germline CDR1 and CDR2: GTSNPN and SVGIG (reference sequence). With 2 bases removed from V and 7 bases from J, the gap between germline ends came to 15 bases.

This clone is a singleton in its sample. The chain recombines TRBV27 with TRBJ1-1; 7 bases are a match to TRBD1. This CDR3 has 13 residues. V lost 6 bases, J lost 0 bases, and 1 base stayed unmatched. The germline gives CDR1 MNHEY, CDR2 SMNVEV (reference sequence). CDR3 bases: TGTGCCAGCAGACAGGGGTTGAACACTGAAGCTTTCTTT. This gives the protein CASRQGLNTEAFF.

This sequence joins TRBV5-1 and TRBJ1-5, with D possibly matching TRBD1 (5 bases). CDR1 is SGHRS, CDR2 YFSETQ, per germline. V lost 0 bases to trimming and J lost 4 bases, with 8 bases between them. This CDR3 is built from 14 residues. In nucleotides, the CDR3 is TGCGCCAGCAGCTTGGACGGGGGAAATCAGCCCCAGCATTTT. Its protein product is CASSLDGGNQPQHF.

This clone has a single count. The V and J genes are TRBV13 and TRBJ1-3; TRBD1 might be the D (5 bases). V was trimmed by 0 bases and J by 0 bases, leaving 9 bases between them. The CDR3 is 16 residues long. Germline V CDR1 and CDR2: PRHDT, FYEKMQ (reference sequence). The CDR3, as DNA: TGTGCCAGCAGCTTAGGGGCAGGGCTCTCTGGAAACACCATATATTTT. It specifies CASSLGAGLSGNTIYF.

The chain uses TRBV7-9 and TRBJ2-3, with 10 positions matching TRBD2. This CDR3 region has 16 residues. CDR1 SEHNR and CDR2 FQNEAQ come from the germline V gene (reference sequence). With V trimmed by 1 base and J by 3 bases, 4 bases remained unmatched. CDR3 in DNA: TGTGCCAGCAGCTTAGGTAGCGGGGGGAGGACAGATACGCAGTATTTT. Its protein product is CASSLGSGGRTDTQYF.

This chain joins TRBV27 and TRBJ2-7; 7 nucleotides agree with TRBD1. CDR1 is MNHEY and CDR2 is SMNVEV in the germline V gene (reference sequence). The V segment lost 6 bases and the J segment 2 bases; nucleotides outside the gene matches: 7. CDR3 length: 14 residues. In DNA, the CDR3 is TGTGCCAGCAGGACGACAGGGAGACCCTACGAGCAGTACTTC. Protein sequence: CASRTTGRPYEQYF.

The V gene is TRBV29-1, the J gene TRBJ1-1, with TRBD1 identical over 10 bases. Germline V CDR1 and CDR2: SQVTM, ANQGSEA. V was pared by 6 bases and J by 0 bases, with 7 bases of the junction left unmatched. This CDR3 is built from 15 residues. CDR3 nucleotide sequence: TGCAGCGTGGGACAGGGGAAGGGCATGAACACTGAAGCTTTCTTT. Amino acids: CSVGQGKGMNTEAFF.

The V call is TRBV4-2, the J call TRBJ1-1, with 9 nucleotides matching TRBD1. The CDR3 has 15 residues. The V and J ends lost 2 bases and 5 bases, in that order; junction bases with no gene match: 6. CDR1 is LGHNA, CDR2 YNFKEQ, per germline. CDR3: CASSQLGTGNTEAFF. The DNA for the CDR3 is TGTGCCAGCAGCCAACTCGGGACAGGGAATACTGAAGCTTTCTTT.

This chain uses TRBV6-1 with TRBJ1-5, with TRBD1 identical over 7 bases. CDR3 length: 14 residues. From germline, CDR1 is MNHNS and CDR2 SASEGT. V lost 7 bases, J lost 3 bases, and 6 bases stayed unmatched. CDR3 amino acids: CASTTGQLNQPQHF. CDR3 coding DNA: TGTGCCAGCACCACGGGACAGCTCAATCAGCCCCAGCATTTT.

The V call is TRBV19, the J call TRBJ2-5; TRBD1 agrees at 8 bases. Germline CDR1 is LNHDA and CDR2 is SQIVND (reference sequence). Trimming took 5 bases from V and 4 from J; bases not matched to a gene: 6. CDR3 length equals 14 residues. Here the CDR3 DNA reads TGTGCCAGTAGTCCTCGGACAGGGATAGAGACCCAGTACTTC. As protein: CASSPRTGIETQYF.

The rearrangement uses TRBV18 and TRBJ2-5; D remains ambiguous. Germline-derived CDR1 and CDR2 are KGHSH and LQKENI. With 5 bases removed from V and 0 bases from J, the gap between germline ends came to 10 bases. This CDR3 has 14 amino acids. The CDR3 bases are TGTGCCAGCTCATTACAGTTAGACCAAGAGACCCAGTACTTC. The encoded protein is CASSLQLDQETQYF.

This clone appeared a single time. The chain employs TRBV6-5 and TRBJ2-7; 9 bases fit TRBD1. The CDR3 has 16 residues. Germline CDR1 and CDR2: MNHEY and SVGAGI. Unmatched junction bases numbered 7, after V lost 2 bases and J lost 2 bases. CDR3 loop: CASSYPRTGETYEQYF. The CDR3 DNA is TGTGCCAGCAGTTACCCCAGGACAGGGGAGACCTACGAGCAGTACTTC.

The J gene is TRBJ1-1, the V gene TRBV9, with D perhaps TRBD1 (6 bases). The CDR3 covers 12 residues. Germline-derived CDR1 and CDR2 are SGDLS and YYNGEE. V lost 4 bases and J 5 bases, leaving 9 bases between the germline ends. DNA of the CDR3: TGTGCCAGCAGCTCCCAGGGGACTGAAGCTTTCTTT. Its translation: CASSSQGTEAFF.

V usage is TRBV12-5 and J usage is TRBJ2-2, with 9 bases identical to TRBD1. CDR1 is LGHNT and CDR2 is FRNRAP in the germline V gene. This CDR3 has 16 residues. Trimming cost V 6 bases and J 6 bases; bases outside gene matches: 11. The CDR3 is CASGPRGQGTSGELFF. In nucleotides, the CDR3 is TGTGCTAGTGGCCCCCGCGGACAGGGGACATCCGGGGAGCTGTTTTTT.

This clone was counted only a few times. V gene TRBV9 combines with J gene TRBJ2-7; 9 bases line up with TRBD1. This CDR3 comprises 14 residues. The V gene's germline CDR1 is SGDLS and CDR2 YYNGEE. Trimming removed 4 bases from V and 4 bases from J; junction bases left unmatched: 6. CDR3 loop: CASSPGTGFYEQYF. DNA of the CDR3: TGTGCCAGCAGCCCGGGGACAGGGTTTTACGAGCAGTACTTC.

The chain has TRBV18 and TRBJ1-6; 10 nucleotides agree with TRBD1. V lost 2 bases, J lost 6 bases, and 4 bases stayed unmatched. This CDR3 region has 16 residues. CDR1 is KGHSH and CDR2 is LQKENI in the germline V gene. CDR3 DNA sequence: TGTGCCAGCTCACCAGGACAGGGGGATAGTAATTCACCCCTCCACTTT. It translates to CASSPGQGDSNSPLHF.

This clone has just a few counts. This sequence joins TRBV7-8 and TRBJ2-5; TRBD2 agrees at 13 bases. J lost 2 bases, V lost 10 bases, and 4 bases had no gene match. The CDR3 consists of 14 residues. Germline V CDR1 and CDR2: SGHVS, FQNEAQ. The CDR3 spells CATGLAGAQETQYF. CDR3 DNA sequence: TGTGCCACCGGACTAGCGGGGGCGCAAGAGACCCAGTACTTC.